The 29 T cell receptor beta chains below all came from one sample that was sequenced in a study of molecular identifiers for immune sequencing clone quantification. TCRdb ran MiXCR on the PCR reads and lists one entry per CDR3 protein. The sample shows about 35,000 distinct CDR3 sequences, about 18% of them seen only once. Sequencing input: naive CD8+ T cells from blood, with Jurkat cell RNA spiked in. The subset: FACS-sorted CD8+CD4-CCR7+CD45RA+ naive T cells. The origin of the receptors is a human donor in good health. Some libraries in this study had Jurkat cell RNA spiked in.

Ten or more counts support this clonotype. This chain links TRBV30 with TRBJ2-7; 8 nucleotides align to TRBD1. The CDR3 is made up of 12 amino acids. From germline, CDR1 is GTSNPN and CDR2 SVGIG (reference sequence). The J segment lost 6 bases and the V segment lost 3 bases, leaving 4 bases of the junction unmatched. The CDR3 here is CAWSSGGGEQYF. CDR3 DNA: TGTGCCTGGAGCTCAGGGGGCGGCGAGCAGTACTTC. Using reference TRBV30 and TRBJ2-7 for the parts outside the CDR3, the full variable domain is SQTIHQWPATLVQPVGSPLSLECTVEGTSNPNLYWYRQAAGRGLQLLFYSVGIGQISSEVPQNLSASRPQDRQFILSSKKLLLSDSGFYLCAWSSGGGEQYFGPGTRLTVT.

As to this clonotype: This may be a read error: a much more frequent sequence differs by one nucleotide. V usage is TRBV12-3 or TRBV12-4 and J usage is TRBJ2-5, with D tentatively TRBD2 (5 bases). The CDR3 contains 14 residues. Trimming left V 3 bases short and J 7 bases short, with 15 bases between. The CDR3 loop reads CASSFVGVGGTQYF. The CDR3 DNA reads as TGTGCCAGCAGTTTTGTGGGTGTCGGAGGGACCCAGTACTTC.

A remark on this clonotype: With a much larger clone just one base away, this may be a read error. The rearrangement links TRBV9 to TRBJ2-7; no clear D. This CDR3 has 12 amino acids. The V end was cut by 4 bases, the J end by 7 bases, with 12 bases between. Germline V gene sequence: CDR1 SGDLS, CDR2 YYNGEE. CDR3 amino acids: CASSQAPGEQYF. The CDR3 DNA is TGTGCCAGCAGCCAGGCCCCCGGTGAGCAGTACTTC.

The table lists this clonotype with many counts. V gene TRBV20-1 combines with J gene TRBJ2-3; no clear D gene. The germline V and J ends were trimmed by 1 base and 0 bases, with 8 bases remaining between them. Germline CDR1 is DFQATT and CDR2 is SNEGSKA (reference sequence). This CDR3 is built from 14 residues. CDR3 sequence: CSARARDSTDTQYF. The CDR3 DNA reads TGCAGTGCTAGAGCTAGGGATAGCACAGATACGCAGTATTTT.

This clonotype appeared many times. As DNA, the CDR3 is TGTGCCAGTACCCGACAGGTACCAAGCGGAGGCACAGATACGCAGTATTTT. Protein sequence: CASTRQVPSGGTDTQYF. This rearrangement joins TRBV19 to TRBJ2-3; D possibly corresponds to TRBD1 (6 bases). Germline assignment: CDR1 LNHDA and CDR2 SQIVND (reference sequence). The CDR3 has 17 amino acids. Between the trimmed V and J ends, which lost 7 bases and 1 base, there was a span of 21 bases.

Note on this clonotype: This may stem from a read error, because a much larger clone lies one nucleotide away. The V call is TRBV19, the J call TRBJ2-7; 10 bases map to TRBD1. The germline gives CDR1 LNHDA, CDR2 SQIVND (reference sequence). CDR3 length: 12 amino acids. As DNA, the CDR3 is TGTGTCACCGGGACAGGGGTCGACGAGCAGTACTTC. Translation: CVTGTGVDEQYF.

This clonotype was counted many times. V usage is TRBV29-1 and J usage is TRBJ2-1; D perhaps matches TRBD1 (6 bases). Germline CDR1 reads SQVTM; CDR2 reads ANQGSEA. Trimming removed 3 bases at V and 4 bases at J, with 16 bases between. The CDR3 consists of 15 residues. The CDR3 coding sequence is TGCAGCGTTGATGACTGGCAGGGGCCTTACAATGAGCAGTTCTTC. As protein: CSVDDWQGPYNEQFF.

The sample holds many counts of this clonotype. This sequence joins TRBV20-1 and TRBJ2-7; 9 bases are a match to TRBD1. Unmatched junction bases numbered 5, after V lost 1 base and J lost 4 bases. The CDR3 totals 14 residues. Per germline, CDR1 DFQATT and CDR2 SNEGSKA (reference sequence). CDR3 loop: CSARAGTGKYEQYF. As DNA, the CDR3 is TGCAGTGCTAGAGCCGGGACAGGGAAGTACGAGCAGTACTTC.

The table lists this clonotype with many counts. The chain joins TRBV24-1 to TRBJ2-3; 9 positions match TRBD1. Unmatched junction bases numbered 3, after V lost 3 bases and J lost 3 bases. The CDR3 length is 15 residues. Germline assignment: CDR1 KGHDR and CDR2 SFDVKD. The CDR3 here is CATSDHGTGTDTQYF. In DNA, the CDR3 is TGTGCCACCAGTGATCACGGGACAGGGACAGATACGCAGTATTTT.

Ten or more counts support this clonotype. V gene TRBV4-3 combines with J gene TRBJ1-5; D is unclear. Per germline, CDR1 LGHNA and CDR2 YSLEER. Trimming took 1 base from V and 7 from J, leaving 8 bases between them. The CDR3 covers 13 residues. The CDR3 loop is CASSQAPGQPQHF. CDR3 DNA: TGCGCCAGCAGCCAAGCCCCCGGGCAGCCCCAGCATTTT.

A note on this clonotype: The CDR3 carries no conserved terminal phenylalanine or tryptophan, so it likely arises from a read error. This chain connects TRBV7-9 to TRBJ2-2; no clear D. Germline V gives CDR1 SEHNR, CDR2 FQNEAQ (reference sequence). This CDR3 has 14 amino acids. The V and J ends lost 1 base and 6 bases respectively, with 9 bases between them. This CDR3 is CASSLVTQAGELFL. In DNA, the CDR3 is TGTGCCAGCAGCTTAGTTACTCAAGCCGGGGAGCTGTTTTTA.

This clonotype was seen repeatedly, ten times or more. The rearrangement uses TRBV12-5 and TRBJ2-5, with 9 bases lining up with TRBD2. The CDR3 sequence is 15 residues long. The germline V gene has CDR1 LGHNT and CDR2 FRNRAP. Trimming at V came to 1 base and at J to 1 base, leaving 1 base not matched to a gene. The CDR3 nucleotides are TGTGCTAGTGGTTTGGCGACTAGCGGCCAAGAGACCCAGTACTTC. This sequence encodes CASGLATSGQETQYF.

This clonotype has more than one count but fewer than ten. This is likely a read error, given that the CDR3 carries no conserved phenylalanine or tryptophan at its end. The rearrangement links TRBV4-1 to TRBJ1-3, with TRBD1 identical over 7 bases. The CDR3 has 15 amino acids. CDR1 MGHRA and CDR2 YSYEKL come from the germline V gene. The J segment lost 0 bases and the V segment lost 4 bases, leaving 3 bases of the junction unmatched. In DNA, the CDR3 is TGCGCCAGCAGCCCAGGGGGGCCCTCTGGAAACACCATATATCTT. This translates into CASSPGGPSGNTIYL.

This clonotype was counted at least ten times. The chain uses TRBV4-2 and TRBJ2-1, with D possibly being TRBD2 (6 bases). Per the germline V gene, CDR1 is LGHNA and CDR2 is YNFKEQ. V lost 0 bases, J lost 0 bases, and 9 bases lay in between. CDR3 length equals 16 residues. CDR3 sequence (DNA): TGTGCCAGCAGCCAAGATGTGGGACTCTCCTACAATGAGCAGTTCTTC. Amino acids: CASSQDVGLSYNEQFF.

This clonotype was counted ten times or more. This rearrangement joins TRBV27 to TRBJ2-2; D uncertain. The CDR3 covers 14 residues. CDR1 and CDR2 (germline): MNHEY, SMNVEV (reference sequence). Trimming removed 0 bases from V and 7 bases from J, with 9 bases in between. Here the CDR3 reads CASSLSGSVGELFF. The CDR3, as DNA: TGTGCCAGCAGTTTATCTGGGTCGGTCGGGGAGCTGTTTTTT.

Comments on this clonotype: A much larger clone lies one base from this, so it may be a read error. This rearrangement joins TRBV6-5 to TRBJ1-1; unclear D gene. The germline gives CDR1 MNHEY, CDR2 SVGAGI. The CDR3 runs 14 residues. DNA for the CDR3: TGTGTCAGCAGTTACTATTTGGGGAACACTGAAGCTTTCTTT. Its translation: CVSSYYLGNTEAFF.

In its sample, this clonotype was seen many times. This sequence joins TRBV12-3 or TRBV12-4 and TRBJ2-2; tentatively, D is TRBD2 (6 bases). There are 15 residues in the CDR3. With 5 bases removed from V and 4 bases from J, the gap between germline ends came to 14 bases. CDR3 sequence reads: CASSPPGVGTGELFF. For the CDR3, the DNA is TGTGCCAGCAGTCCCCCGGGAGTAGGCACCGGGGAGCTGTTTTTT.

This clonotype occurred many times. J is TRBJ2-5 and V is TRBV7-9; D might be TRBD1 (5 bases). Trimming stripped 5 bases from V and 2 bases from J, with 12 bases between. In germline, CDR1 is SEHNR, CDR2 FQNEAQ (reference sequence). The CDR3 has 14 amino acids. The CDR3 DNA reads TGTGCCAGCAGCAAAGTGGGGCCTCAAGAGACCCAGTACTTC. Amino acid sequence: CASSKVGPQETQYF.

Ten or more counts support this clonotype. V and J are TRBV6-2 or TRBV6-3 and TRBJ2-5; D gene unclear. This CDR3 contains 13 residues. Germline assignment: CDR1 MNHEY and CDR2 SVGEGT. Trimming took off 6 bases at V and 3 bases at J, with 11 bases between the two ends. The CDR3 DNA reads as TGTGCCAGCAGCTCCGACTCCGAAGAGACCCAGTACTTC. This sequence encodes CASSSDSEETQYF.

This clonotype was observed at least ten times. The CDR3 loop is CASSLRDDRDGEKLFF. The CDR3, as DNA: TGTGCCAGCAGCTTACGAGATGACAGGGATGGGGAAAAACTGTTTTTT. The V gene is TRBV7-9, the J gene TRBJ1-4; the match to TRBD1 covers 7 bases. The V gene end was trimmed by 2 bases and the J gene end by 8 bases; junction bases not matched to a gene: 11. Germline CDR1 is SEHNR and CDR2 is FQNEAQ (reference sequence). The CDR3 runs 16 residues. Combining the CDR3 with reference TRBV7-9 and TRBJ1-4 gives the whole variable domain DTGVSQNPRHKITKRGQNVTFRCDPISEHNRLYWYRQTLGQGPEFLTYFQNEAQLEKSRLLSDRFSAERPKGSFSTLEIQRTEQGDSAMYLCASSLRDDRDGEKLFFGSGTQLSVL.

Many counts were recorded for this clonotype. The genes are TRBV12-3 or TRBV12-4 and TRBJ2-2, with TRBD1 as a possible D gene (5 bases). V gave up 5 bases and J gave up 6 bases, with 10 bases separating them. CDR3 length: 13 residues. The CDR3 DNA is TGTGCCAGCAGTATCCAGGGTGCCGGGGAGCTGTTTTTT. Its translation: CASSIQGAGELFF.

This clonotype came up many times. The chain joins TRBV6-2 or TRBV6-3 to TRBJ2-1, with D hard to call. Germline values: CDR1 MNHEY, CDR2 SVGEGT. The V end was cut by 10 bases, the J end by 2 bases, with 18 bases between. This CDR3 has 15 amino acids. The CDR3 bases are TGTGCCACCCAACCGCCCGAGGAAGCCTACAATGAGCAGTTCTTC. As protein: CATQPPEEAYNEQFF.

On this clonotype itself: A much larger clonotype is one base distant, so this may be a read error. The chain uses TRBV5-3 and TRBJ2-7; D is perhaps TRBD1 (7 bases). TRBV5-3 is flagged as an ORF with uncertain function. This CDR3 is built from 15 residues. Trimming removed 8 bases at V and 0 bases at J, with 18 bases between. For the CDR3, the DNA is TGTGCCAGCAGCGCGGGACAGAGTAGCTCCTACGAGCAGTACTTC. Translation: CASSAGQSSSYEQYF.

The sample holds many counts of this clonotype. The CDR3 DNA reads TGTGCCAGCAGCTCCCTAGCGGGGGGCACAGATACGCAGTATTTT. This codes for CASSSLAGGTDTQYF. The chain recombines TRBV11-2 with TRBJ2-3; 10 bases match TRBD2. Germline V gene sequence: CDR1 SGHAT, CDR2 FQNNGV. V lost 4 bases, J lost 1 base, and 2 bases stayed unmatched. The CDR3 runs to 15 residues. Filled out from reference TRBV11-2 and TRBJ2-3, the complete variable domain reads EAGVAQSPRYKIIEKRQSVAFWCNPISGHATLYWYQQILGQGPKLLIQFQNNGVVDDSQLPKDRFSAERLKGVDSTLKIQPAKLEDSAVYLCASSSLAGGTDTQYFGPGTRLTVL.

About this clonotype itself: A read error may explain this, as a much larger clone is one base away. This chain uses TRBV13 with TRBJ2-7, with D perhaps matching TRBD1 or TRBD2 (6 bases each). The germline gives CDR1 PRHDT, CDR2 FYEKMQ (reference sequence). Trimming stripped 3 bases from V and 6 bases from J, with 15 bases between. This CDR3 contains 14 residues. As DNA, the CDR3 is TGTGCCAGCAGCTTGGACCAACGGGGGCCCGAGCAGTACTTC. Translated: CASSLDQRGPEQYF. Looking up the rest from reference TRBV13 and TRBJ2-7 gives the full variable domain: AAGVIQSPRHLIKEKRETATLKCYPIPRHDTVYWYQQGPGQDPQFLISFYEKMQSDKGSIPDRFSAQQFSDYHSELNMSSLELGDSALYFCASSLDQRGPEQYFGPGTRLTVT.

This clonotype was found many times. Here the CDR3 reads CASSFGSSYEQYF. CDR3 in DNA: TGTGCCAGCAGCTTTGGGAGCTCCTACGAGCAGTACTTC. This chain links TRBV5-5 with TRBJ2-7; tentative D call: TRBD2 (5 bases). This CDR3 is built from 13 residues. Germline CDR1 reads SGHKS; CDR2 reads YYEKEE (reference sequence). Trimming left V 2 bases short and J 0 bases short, with 6 bases between.

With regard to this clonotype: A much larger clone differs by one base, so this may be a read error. CDR3 sequence reads: CAWWWGVGELFF. The DNA of the CDR3 is TGTGCCTGGTGGTGGGGAGTCGGGGAGCTGTTTTTT. The J gene is TRBJ2-2, the V gene TRBV30; weak D call: TRBD2 (5 bases). CDR3 length: 12 amino acids. The V end lost 5 bases, the J end lost 7 bases, and 11 bases lay between the germline ends. The germline V gene encodes CDR1 GTSNPN and CDR2 SVGIG (reference sequence).

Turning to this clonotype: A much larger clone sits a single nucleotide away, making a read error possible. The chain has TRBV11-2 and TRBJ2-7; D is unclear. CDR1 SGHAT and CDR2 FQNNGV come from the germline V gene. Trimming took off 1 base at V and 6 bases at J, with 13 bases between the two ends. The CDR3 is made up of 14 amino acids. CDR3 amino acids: CASSLGMLGCEQYF. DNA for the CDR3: TGTGCCAGCAGCTTAGGGATGTTAGGCTGCGAGCAGTACTTC.

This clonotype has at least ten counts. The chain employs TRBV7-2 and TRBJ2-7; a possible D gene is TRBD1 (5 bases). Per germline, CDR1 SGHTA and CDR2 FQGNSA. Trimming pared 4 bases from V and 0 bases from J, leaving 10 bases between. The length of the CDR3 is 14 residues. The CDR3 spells CASSSDSSSYEQYF. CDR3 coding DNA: TGTGCCAGCAGCTCCGACAGTAGCTCCTACGAGCAGTACTTC.